This T cell receptor (beta chain) was retrieved from a study of beta chain features in type 1 diabetes. Study-wide background: Healthy donors resembled patients in age, gender and cell yields. Study conclusions and caveats: Comparison showed that naive, central memory and Treg TCRB repertoires appeared more similar among patients than among healthy donors. TCRB CDR3s were moderately but significantly shorter in Type 1 diabetes patients in all four CD4+ subsets. For type 1 diabetes patients, VDJ junctions showed fewer insertions and more deletions.

This clone has only a few counts. Antigen: not known. The CDR3 has 14 amino acids. V lost 5 bases and J lost 2; bases outside the gene matches: 7. Germline V gives CDR1 SQVTM, CDR2 ANQGSEA. Via the markers CD45RO/CCR7/CD25/CD127/CD95/CD27, stem cell-like memory, regulatory, central memory and naive CD4+ cells were sorted. TCRB transcripts that were expressed got sequenced, as all of the isolated RNA had been reverse transcribed. Sequencing used immunoSEQ multiplex PCR; TCRdb keeps in-frame clones, though not all of them. The sample yields hundreds of thousands of clones, over 12% seen once. What was sequenced was naive CD4+ T cells from blood. The V call is TRBV29-1, the J call TRBJ2-7; the match to TRBD2 covers 9 bases. The source of this sequence is a man aged 18 to 35 with type 1 diabetes. CDR3 bases: TGCAGCGTTCAGCGGGGGACTAGCCCCTACGAGCAGTACTTC. Amino acid sequence: CSVQRGTSPYEQYF.